Below, 19 T cell receptor beta chains from the same sample are listed, as sequenced in a study of shared clonotypes between healthy human individuals. The repertoire was sequenced with immunoSEQ multiplex PCR; TCRdb's copy has only in-frame clones and lacks some. The sample consists of 1.5 million to 1.9 million clones, approximately 98% of them appearing once. The sequenced sample was naive CD4+ T cells sorted from blood. Described subset: CD45RA+ positively selected. The receptors originated from a man aged 30 to 45 in good health.

This clone was found once. The CDR3 DNA sequence: TGTGCCAGCAGCTCTCGACTAGCGGGCTACTACAATGAGCAGTTCTTC. Amino acid sequence: CASSSRLAGYYNEQFF. V and J are TRBV11-2 and TRBJ2-1, with 10 bases matching TRBD2. In germline, CDR1 is SGHAT, CDR2 FQNNGV. V shed 4 bases, J shed 3 bases, and the junction held 6 bases outside the gene matches. This CDR3 has 16 amino acids. The variable domain in full, with the rest retrieved from reference TRBV11-2 and TRBJ2-1, is EAGVAQSPRYKIIEKRQSVAFWCNPISGHATLYWYQQILGQGPKLLIQFQNNGVVDDSQLPKDRFSAERLKGVDSTLKIQPAKLEDSAVYLCASSSRLAGYYNEQFFGPGTRLTVL.

The chain carries TRBV9 and TRBJ2-5; D is unclear. V was cut by 0 bases and J by 1 base, with 10 bases left in between. The germline CDR1 and CDR2 sequences are SGDLS and YYNGEE. This CDR3 has 15 amino acids. CDR3 sequence (DNA): TGTGCCAGCAGCGTAGACCCAGTGGGCCAAGAGACCCAGTACTTC. This encodes CASSVDPVGQETQYF.

The CDR3 sequence: CASSQDLSEHTF. CDR3 DNA: TGTGCCAGCAGCCAAGATTTATCGGAGCACACCTTC. The chain joins TRBV14 to TRBJ1-2; no firm D call. The ends were cut back, 0 bases at V and 12 bases at J, with 11 bases in the middle. The CDR3 contains 12 residues. Germline CDR1 reads SGHDN; CDR2 reads FVKESK. The variable domain in full, with the rest retrieved from reference TRBV14 and TRBJ1-2, is EAGVTQFPSHSVIEKGQTVTLRCDPISGHDNLYWYRRVMGKEIKFLLHFVKESKQDESGMPNNRFLAERTGGTYSTLKVQPAELEDSGVYFCASSQDLSEHTFGSGTRLTVV.

This chain links TRBV5-5 with TRBJ2-1; D is possibly TRBD1 or TRBD2 (6 bases each). The ends were cut back, 4 bases at V and 0 bases at J, with 14 bases in the middle. The CDR3 covers 16 residues. Germline V gene sequence: CDR1 SGHKS, CDR2 YYEKEE (reference sequence). CDR3 protein: CASSLGGWSSYNEQFF. In nucleotides, the CDR3 is TGTGCCAGCAGCCTGGGGGGCTGGAGCTCCTACAATGAGCAGTTCTTC.

The chain combines TRBV10-3 with TRBJ2-4; a weak D match, TRBD2 (6 bases). The V end was cut by 6 bases, the J end by 0 bases, with 18 bases between. Germline V gene data show CDR1 as ENHRY and CDR2 as SYGVKD. The CDR3 covers 17 residues. The CDR3 bases are TGTGCCATCAGGTTAGCTGGGAGGACCTTAGCCAAAAACATTCAGTACTTC. Its translation: CAIRLAGRTLAKNIQYF.

The chain is built from TRBV27 and TRBJ2-2; D might be TRBD2 (5 bases). This CDR3 contains 16 residues. V was cut by 6 bases and J by 1 base, with 15 bases left in between. From germline, CDR1 is MNHEY and CDR2 SMNVEV (reference sequence). The CDR3 region is CASRVGPGLNTGELFF. DNA of the CDR3: TGTGCCAGCAGGGTAGGGCCCGGACTGAACACCGGGGAGCTGTTTTTT.

The V gene is TRBV11-2, the J gene TRBJ2-7; TRBD2 is a possible D gene (6 bases). This CDR3 is 15 amino acids long. Germline V gene data show CDR1 as SGHAT and CDR2 as FQNNGV. The V end lost 5 bases, the J end lost 4 bases, and 18 bases lay between the germline ends. The CDR3 nucleotides are TGTGCCAGCAGCCCAAGACTAGAAAGTATATACGAGCAGTACTTC. It translates to CASSPRLESIYEQYF. Full variable domain (outside the CDR3, taken from reference TRBV11-2 and TRBJ2-7): EAGVAQSPRYKIIEKRQSVAFWCNPISGHATLYWYQQILGQGPKLLIQFQNNGVVDDSQLPKDRFSAERLKGVDSTLKIQPAKLEDSAVYLCASSPRLESIYEQYFGPGTRLTVT.

The CDR3 nucleotides are TGCGCCAGCAGTGGGCCCAAGACAGGGCAAACTTACAATGAGCAGTTCTTC. This sequence encodes CASSGPKTGQTYNEQFF. This chain links TRBV10-1 with TRBJ2-1, with 7 nucleotides matching TRBD1. Germline CDR1 reads WNHNN; CDR2 reads SYGVQD (reference sequence). The CDR3 is 17 residues long. V lost 4 bases to trimming and J lost 4 bases; unmatched junction nucleotides: 13.

On this clone itself: The sample has other DNA sequences that encode this CDR3 too. The gene calls are TRBV5-1 and TRBJ2-3; 8 bases fit TRBD1. Germline assignment: CDR1 SGHRS and CDR2 YFSETQ. CDR3 size: 14 residues. Trimming cost V 2 bases and J 3 bases; bases outside gene matches: 2. Written as DNA, the CDR3 is TGCGCCAGCAGCTTTGGACAGGGAACAGATACGCAGTATTTT. Translating gives CASSFGQGTDTQYF.

The chain joins TRBV29-1 to TRBJ2-7; D is uncertain. Germline CDR1 SQVTM, CDR2 ANQGSEA. The CDR3 runs 11 residues. V was shortened by 5 bases and J by 5 bases, with 10 bases between the two germline ends. The CDR3 bases are TGCAGCGTTATCGCCTGGGACGAGCAGTACTTC. It translates to CSVIAWDEQYF.

The chain carries TRBV13 and TRBJ2-3; D remains unclear. Trimming left V 5 bases short and J 0 bases short, with 21 bases between. The germline V gene encodes CDR1 PRHDT and CDR2 FYEKMQ (reference sequence). The CDR3 consists of 18 residues. The DNA for the CDR3 is TGTGCCAGCAGCCCCCGCCCCCAGACTCCTTCTAGCACAGATACGCAGTATTTT. Encoded protein: CASSPRPQTPSSTDTQYF.

This chain connects TRBV6-5 to TRBJ2-3; D gene uncertain. Germline V gene sequence: CDR1 MNHEY, CDR2 SVGAGI. The CDR3 has 15 residues. Between the trimmed V and J ends, which lost 5 bases and 2 bases, there was a span of 14 bases. The CDR3 protein is CASSRLLGNTDTQYF. CDR3 DNA: TGTGCCAGCAGTCGACTTCTGGGGAACACAGATACGCAGTATTTT.

The CDR3 protein is CASSGDGRTSPRRDTQYF. CDR3 nucleotide sequence: TGTGCCAGCAGCGGCGACGGACGGACTTCCCCCAGGAGGGATACGCAGTATTTT. This chain links TRBV9 with TRBJ2-3; D is possibly TRBD2 (5 bases). This CDR3 comprises 18 residues. The germline V gene has CDR1 SGDLS and CDR2 YYNGEE. Deletions cut 3 bases from V and 6 bases from J, with 26 bases between.

Remarks on this clone: The identical CDR3 is also encoded by other nucleotide sequences in the sample. This sequence joins TRBV5-1 and TRBJ2-1, with unresolved D. In germline, CDR1 is SGHRS, CDR2 YFSETQ. The CDR3 contains 14 residues. The V end lost 2 bases, the J end lost 1 base, and 7 bases lay between the germline ends. CDR3 protein: CASSLAESYNEQFF. DNA of the CDR3: TGCGCCAGCAGCTTAGCTGAGTCCTACAATGAGCAGTTCTTC.

The rearrangement uses TRBV10-1 and TRBJ2-7; tentatively, D is TRBD1 (7 bases). This CDR3 is built from 13 residues. From germline, CDR1 is WNHNN and CDR2 SYGVQD (reference sequence). The V and J ends lost 6 bases and 6 bases respectively, with 15 bases between them. CDR3 protein: CASRAGQTGEQYF. CDR3 coding DNA: TGCGCCAGCAGGGCGGGACAGACTGGCGAGCAGTACTTC.

This rearrangement joins TRBV9 to TRBJ2-1; D is possibly TRBD2 (6 bases). Germline-derived CDR1 and CDR2 are SGDLS and YYNGEE. Trimming removed 4 bases at V and 9 bases at J, with 14 bases between. The CDR3 has 13 amino acids. The CDR3 nucleotides are TGTGCCAGCAGCCCTAGGGTGGAGGGTGAGCAGTTCTTC. This sequence encodes CASSPRVEGEQFF.

The chain joins TRBV7-8 to TRBJ1-5; D remains unclear. Germline V lookup: CDR1 SGHVS, CDR2 FQNEAQ. Trimming cost V 5 bases and J 4 bases, with 9 bases left between them. This CDR3 contains 13 residues. In DNA, the CDR3 is TGTGCCAGCAGCCGGGCCGTGAATCAGCCCCAGCATTTT. It codes for CASSRAVNQPQHF.

The chain is built from TRBV18 and TRBJ2-7; tentative D call: TRBD1 (5 bases). The CDR3 is 13 amino acids. Germline V gene lookup returns CDR1 KGHSH and CDR2 LQKENI. Trimming removed 3 bases from V and 6 bases from J, with 12 bases in between. This CDR3 is CASSPVQDGEQYF. The DNA for the CDR3 is TGTGCCAGCTCACCGGTACAGGACGGCGAGCAGTACTTC. Full variable domain (rest looked up from reference TRBV18 and TRBJ2-7): NAGVMQNPRHLVRRRGQEARLRCSPMKGHSHVYWYRQLPEEGLKFMVYLQKENIIDESGMPKERFSAEFPKEGPSILRIQQVVRGDSAAYFCASSPVQDGEQYFGPGTRLTVT.

The chain has TRBV5-1 and TRBJ2-7, with 7 bases that match TRBD1. Per germline, CDR1 SGHRS and CDR2 YFSETQ. Losses at the gene ends were 3 bases for V and 3 bases for J; bases not matched to a gene: 12. This CDR3 region has 16 residues. The CDR3 nucleotides read TGCGCCAGCAGCTGGGACAGCCGACAAGGACACTACGAGCAGTACTTC. It specifies CASSWDSRQGHYEQYF.